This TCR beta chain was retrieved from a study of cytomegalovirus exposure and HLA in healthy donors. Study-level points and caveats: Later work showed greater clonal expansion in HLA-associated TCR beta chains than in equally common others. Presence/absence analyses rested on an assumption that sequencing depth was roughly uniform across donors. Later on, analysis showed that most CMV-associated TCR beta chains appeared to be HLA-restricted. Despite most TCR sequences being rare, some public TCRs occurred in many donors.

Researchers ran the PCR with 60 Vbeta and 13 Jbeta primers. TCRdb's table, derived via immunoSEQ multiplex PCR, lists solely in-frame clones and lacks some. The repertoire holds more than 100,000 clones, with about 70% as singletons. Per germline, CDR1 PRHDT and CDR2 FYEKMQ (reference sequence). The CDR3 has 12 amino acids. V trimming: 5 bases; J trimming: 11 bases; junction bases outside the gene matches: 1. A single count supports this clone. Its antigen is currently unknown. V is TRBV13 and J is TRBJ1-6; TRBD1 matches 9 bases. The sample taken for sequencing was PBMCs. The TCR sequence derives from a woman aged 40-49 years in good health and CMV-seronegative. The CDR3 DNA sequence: TGTGCCAGCAGCCGGACAGGGGCACCCCTCCACTTT. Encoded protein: CASSRTGAPLHF. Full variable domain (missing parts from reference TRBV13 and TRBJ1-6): AAGVIQSPRHLIKEKRETATLKCYPIPRHDTVYWYQQGPGQDPQFLISFYEKMQSDKGSIPDRFSAQQFSDYHSELNMSSLELGDSALYFCASSRTGAPLHFGNGTRLTVT.